This T cell receptor (beta chain) was recovered during a study of T cell clones after liver transplantation. The overall study: Liver transplant recipients had immunosuppression withdrawal attempted within 2 years. Pre-transplant mixed lymphocyte reactions yielded third-party-reactive TCRbeta sequences as comparators for graft-donor-reactive sequences.

Points on this clone: Antigen specificity is unknown.

The protocol was immunoSEQ multiplex PCR, while the TCRdb copy is restricted to in-frame clones and leaves out a portion. The sample lists over 50,000 clones; about 90% were seen once. This CDR3 is 14 amino acids long. The V end was cut by 7 bases, the J end by 4 bases, with 16 bases between. Germline V lookup: CDR1 MNHEY, CDR2 SMNVEV (reference sequence). Study-level findings and limits: Migration into the graft, not deletion, may explain lost graft donor-reactive T cells. A larger donor-reactive than third-party decline suggested partial antigen-specific deletion.

This clonotype was sampled from a human patient who received a liver transplant. The graft donor may be the source of some T cells. V is TRBV27 and J is TRBJ1-1, with D perhaps TRBD1 (6 bases). The sample here was CD8+ T cells from blood, taken 12 months after liver transplant. DNA of the CDR3: TGTGCCAGCACCCTAAGAGGGGGAAGCACTGAAGCTTTCTTT. Its translation is CASTLRGGSTEAFF.